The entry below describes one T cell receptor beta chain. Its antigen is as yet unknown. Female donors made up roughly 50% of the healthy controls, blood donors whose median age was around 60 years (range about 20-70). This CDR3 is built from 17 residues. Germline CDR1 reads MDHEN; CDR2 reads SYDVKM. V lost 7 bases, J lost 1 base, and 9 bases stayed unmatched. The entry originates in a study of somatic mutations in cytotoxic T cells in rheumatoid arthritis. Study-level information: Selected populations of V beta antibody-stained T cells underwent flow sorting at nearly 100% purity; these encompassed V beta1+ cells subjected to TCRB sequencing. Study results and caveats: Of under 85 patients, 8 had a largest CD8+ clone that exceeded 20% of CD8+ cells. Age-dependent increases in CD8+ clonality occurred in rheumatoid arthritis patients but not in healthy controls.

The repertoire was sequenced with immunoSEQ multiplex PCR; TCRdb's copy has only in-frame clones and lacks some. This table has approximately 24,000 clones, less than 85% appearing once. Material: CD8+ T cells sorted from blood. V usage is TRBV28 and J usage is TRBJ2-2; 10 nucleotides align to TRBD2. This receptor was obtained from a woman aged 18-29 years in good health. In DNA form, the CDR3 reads TGTGCCAGCACCCCTCTCCTAGCGGGGGAGAACACCGGGGAGCTGTTTTTT. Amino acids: CASTPLLAGENTGELFF. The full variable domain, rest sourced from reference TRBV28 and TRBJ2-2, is DVKVTQSSRYLVKRTGEKVFLECVQDMDHENMFWYRQDPGLGLRLIYFSYDVKMKEKGDIPEGYSVSREKKERFSLILESASTNQTSMYLCASTPLLAGENTGELFFGEGSRLTVL.